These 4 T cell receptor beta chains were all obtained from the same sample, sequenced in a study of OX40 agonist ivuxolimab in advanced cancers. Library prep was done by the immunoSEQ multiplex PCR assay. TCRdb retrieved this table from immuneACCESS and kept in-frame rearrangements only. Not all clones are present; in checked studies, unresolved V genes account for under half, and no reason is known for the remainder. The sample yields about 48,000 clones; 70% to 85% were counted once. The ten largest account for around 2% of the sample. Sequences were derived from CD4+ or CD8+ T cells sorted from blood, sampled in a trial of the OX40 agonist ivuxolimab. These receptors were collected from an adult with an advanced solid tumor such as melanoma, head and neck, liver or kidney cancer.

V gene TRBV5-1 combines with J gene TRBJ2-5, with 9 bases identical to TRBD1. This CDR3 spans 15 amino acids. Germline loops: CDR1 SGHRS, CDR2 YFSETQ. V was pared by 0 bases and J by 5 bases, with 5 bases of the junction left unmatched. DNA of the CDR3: TGCGCCAGCAGCTTGGCGGGACAGGGAGCCGAGACCCAGTACTTC. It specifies CASSLAGQGAETQYF.

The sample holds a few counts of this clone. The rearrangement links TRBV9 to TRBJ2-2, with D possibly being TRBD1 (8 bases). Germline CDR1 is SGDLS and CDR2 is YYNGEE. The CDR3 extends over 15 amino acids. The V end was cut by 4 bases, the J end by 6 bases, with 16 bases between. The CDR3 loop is CASSPGQGGAGELFF. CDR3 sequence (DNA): TGTGCCAGCAGCCCTGGACAGGGAGGGGCCGGGGAGCTGTTTTTT. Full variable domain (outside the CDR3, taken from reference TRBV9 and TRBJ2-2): DSGVTQTPKHLITATGQRVTLRCSPRSGDLSVYWYQQSLDQGLQFLIQYYNGEERAKGNILERFSAQQFPDLHSELNLSSLELGDSALYFCASSPGQGGAGELFFGEGSRLTVL.

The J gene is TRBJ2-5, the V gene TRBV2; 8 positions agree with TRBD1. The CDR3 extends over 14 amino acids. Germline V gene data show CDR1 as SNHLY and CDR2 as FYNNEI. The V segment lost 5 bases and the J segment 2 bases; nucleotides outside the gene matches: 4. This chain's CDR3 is CASSRQGSQETQYF. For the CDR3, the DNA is TGTGCCAGCAGTCGACAGGGGTCACAAGAGACCCAGTACTTC.

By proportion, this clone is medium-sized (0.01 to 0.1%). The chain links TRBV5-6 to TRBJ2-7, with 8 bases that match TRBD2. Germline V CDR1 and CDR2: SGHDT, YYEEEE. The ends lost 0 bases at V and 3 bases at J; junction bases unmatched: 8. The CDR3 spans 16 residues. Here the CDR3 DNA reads TGTGCCAGCAGCTTGGTTGGGCTAGCGGGTCACTACGAGCAGTACTTC. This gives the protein CASSLVGLAGHYEQYF.